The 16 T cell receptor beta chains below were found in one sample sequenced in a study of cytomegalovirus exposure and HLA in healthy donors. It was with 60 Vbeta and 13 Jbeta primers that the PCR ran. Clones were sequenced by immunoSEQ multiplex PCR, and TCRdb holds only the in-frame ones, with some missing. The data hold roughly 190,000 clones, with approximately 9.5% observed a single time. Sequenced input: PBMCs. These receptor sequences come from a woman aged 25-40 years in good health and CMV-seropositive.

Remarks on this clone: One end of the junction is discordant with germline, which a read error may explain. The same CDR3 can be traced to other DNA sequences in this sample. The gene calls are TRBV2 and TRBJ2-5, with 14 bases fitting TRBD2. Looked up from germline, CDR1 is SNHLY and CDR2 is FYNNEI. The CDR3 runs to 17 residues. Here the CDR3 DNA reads TGTGCCAGCAGTTCAACCGGACTAGCGGGAGGAACAGAGACGCAGTACTTC. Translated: CASSSTGLAGGTETQYF.

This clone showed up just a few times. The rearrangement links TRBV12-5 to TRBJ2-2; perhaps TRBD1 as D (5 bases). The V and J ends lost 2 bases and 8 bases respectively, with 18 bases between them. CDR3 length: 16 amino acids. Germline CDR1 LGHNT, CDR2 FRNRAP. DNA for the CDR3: TGTGCTAGTGGTTTGCACAGGATGGAAGGATCAGGGGAGCTGTTTTTT. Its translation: CASGLHRMEGSGELFF.

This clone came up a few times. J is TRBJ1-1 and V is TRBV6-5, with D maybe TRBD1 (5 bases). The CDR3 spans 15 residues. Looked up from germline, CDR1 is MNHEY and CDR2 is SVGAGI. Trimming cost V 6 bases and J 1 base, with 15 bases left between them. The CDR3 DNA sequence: TGTGCCAGCAGATTCGACAGACTCAAGAACACTGAAGCTTTCTTT. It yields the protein CASRFDRLKNTEAFF.

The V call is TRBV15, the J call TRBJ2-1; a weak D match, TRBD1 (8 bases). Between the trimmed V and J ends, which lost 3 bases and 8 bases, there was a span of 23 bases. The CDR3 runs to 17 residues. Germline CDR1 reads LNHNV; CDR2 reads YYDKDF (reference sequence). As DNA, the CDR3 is TGTGCCACCAGCAGTCAAGAGAGACAGGGGAGGGTCTATGAGCAGTTCTTC. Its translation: CATSSQERQGRVYEQFF.

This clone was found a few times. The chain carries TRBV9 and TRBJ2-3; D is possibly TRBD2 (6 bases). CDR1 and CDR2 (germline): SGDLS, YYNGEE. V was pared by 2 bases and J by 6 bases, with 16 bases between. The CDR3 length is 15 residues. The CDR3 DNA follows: TGTGCCAGCAGCGTTTTGGGAGGTGGGTGGGATACGCAGTATTTT. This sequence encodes CASSVLGGGWDTQYF.

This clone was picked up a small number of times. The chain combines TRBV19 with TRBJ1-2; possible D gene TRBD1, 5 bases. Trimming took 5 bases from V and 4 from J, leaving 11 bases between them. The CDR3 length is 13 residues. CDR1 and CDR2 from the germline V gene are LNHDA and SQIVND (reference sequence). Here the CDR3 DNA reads TGTGCCAGTAGTGACAGCTACCGCTATGGCTACACCTTC. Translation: CASSDSYRYGYTF.

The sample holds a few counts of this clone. The CDR3, as DNA: TGTGCCAGCAGCTTTGGGACAGACTATGGCTACACCTTC. Protein sequence: CASSFGTDYGYTF. V is TRBV7-2 and J is TRBJ1-2; the match to TRBD1 covers 7 bases. CDR3 length equals 13 residues. Per germline, CDR1 SGHTA and CDR2 FQGNSA. After removal of 3 bases from V and 3 bases from J, the junction contained 1 base not matched to a gene.

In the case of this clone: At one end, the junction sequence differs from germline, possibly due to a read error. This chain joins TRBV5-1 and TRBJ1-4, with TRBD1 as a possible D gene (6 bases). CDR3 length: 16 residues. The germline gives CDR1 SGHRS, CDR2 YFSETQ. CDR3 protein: CASSLAAGGPKEKLFF. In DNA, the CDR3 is TGCGCCAGCAGCTTGGCCGCGGGGGGCCCTAAAGAAAAACTGTTTTTT.

The CDR3: CASSGLAHGETQYF. For the CDR3, the DNA is TGCGCCAGTTCTGGACTAGCCCATGGGGAGACCCAGTACTTC. The J gene is TRBJ2-5, the V gene TRBV10-2; the match to TRBD2 covers 8 bases. The CDR3 has 14 amino acids. With 9 bases clipped from V and 5 bases from J, the junction kept 11 bases outside the gene matches. CDR1 and CDR2 (germline): WSHSY, SAAADI.

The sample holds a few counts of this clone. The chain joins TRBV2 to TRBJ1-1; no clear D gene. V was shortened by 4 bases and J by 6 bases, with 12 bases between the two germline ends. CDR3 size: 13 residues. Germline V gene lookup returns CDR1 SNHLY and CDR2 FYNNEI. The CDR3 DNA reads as TGTGCCAGCAGTGCCCTAGGGAGGGCTGAAGCTTTCTTT. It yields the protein CASSALGRAEAFF.

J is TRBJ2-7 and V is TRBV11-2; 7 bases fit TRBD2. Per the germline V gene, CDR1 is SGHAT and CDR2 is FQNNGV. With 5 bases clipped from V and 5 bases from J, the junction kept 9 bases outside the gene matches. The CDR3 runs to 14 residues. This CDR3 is CASSPLGGIDEQYF. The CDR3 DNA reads TGTGCCAGCAGCCCCCTGGGAGGGATCGACGAGCAGTACTTC.

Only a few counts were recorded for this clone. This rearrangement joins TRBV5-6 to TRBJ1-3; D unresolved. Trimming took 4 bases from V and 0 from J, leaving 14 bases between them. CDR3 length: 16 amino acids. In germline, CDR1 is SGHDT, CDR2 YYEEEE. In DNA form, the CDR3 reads TGTGCCAGCAGCGAACGCGGACGGGGCTCTGGAAACACCATATATTTT. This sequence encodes CASSERGRGSGNTIYF.

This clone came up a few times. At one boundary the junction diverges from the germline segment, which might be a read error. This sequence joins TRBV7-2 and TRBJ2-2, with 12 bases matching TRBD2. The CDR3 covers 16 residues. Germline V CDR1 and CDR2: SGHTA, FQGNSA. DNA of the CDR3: TGTGCCAGCAGCACGACTAGCGGGAGAGGGGTCGGGGAACTGTTTTTT. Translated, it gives CASSTTSGRGVGELFF. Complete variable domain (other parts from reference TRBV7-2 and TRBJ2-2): GAGVSQSPSNKVTEKGKDVELRCDPISGHTALYWYRQSLGQGLEFLIYFQGNSAPDKSGLPSDRFSAERTGGSVSTLTIQRTQQEDSAVYLCASSTTSGRGVGELFFGEGSRLTVL.

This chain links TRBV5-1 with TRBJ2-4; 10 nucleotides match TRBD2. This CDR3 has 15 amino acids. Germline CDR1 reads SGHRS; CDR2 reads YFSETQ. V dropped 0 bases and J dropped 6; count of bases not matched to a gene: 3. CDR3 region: CASSLVPSGGNIQYF. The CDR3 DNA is TGCGCCAGCAGCTTGGTTCCTAGCGGGGGAAACATTCAGTACTTC.

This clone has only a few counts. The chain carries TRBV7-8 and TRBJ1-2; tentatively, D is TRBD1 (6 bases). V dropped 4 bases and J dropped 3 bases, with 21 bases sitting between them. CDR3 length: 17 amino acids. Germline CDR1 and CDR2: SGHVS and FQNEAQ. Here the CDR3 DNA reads TGTGCCAGCAGCTCTGAACACCGGGACACACCTCACTATGGCTACACCTTC. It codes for CASSSEHRDTPHYGYTF.

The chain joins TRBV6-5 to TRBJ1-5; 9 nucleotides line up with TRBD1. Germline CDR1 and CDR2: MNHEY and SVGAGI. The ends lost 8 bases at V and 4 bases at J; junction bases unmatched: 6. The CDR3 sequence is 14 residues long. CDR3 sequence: CASQGQGRNQPQHF. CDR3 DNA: TGTGCCAGCCAGGGACAGGGTCGTAATCAGCCCCAGCATTTT.